These T cell receptor beta chains were read from a single sample in a study of OX40 agonist ivuxolimab in advanced cancers. Using immunoSEQ multiplex PCR, the repertoire was profiled, and TCRdb retains in-frame clones only, with some absent. Of under 80,000 clones listed, approximately 87% are singletons. The input for sequencing was CD4+ or CD8+ T cells sorted from blood, taken in a trial of the OX40 agonist ivuxolimab. All receptors come from an adult with an advanced solid tumor such as melanoma, head and neck, liver or kidney cancer. Both conserved end residues are part of each CDR3. The D gene is left open where the match is weak. The size of a clone is reported for some rows only, either as once, few or many, or as a class for expanded clones.

TRBV7-2	TRBJ2-1	NA	NA	CASGRWSGFNEQFF	TGTGCCAGCGGAAGGTGGAGCGGGTTCAATGAGCAGTTCTTC
TRBV28	TRBJ2-7	NA	TRBD2	CASSLYAPLGMAGGPSEQYF	TGTGCCAGCAGTTTATACGCCCCCCTCGGAATGGCGGGAGGTCCCTCCGAGCAGTACTTC
TRBV11-1	TRBJ2-2	NA	NA	CASSGTRGQNLPRELFF	TGTGCCAGCAGCGGTACCCGGGGACAAAACCTTCCCCGGGAGCTGTTTTTT
TRBV2	TRBJ2-7	NA	TRBD1	CASSNIRGPYEQYF	TGTGCCAGCAGTAATATCAGGGGGCCCTACGAGCAGTACTTC
TRBV21-1	TRBJ2-7	NA	NA	CASSKSKCLHRGHHEQYF	TGTGCCAGCAGCAAATCCAAATGTCTCCACAGGGGACACCACGAGCAGTACTTC
TRBV11-2	TRBJ2-7	NA	NA	CASDEGVSYEQYF	TGTGCCAGCGATGAGGGGGTCTCCTACGAGCAGTACTTC
TRBV2	TRBJ2-7	NA	NA	CASSGGQREYF	TGTGCCAGCAGTGGGGGACAGCGGGAGTACTTC
TRBV5-1	TRBJ1-2	NA	NA	CASSHGSPGRGYGYTF	TGCGCCAGCAGCCATGGTTCCCCGGGAAGAGGGTATGGCTACACCTTC
TRBV9	TRBJ2-1	NA	TRBD2	CASSVASILAGVEQFF	TGTGCCAGCAGCGTAGCAAGCATCCTAGCGGGAGTCGAGCAGTTCTTC
TRBV11-2	TRBJ1-4	NA	NA	CASSLGGYEKLFF	TGTGCCAGCAGCTTAGGGGGTTACGAAAAACTGTTTTTT
TRBV7-3	TRBJ2-3	NA	TRBD2	CASSPRALTRLAGGTDTQYF	TGTGCCAGCAGCCCCAGGGCATTGACCCGCCTAGCGGGAGGCACAGATACGCAGTATTTT
TRBV4-2	TRBJ2-5	NA	NA	CASSPGLLGETQYF	TGTGCCAGCAGCCCGGGACTCTTAGGGGAGACCCAGTACTTC
TRBV4-3	TRBJ2-7	few	TRBD2	CASSPHNGGGPDEQYF	TGCGCCAGCAGCCCCCATAATGGGGGAGGGCCTGACGAGCAGTACTTC
TRBV6-5	TRBJ1-1	NA	NA	CASSRRDAEAFF	TGTGCCAGCAGTCGCCGGGACGCAGAAGCTTTCTTT
TRBV18	TRBJ2-6	NA	TRBD2	CASSLTGTSGSGSGANVLTF	TGTGCCAGCTCGCTCACCGGGACTAGCGGGAGTGGGTCTGGGGCCAACGTCCTGACTTTC
TRBV10-3	TRBJ2-5	NA	NA	CATSEVGQTRETQYF	TGTGCCACCAGTGAAGTGGGCCAGACCAGGGAGACCCAGTACTTC
TRBV7-9	TRBJ1-2	NA	NA	CASTGAGNYGYTF	TGTGCCAGCACCGGGGCCGGTAACTATGGCTACACCTTC
TRBV20-1	TRBJ2-7	NA	NA	CSATPSYEQYF	TGCAGTGCTACCCCAAGCTACGAGCAGTACTTC
TRBV28	TRBJ2-1	NA	TRBD2	CASSLAGVPFVQQFF	TGTGCCAGCAGTCTAGCGGGAGTTCCGTTTGTTCAGCAGTTCTTC
TRBV28	TRBJ2-5	NA	TRBD1	CASSPGQGETQYF	TGTGCCAGCAGTCCTGGACAGGGAGAGACCCAGTACTTC
TRBV7-3	TRBJ2-3	NA	TRBD2	CASSSGLAADTQYF	TGTGCCAGCAGCTCGGGACTAGCGGCAGATACGCAGTATTTT
TRBV7-2	TRBJ2-3	NA	NA	CASSSRNLAHSTDTQYF	TGTGCCAGCAGCTCCCGTAATCTAGCTCATAGCACAGATACGCAGTATTTT
TRBV5-1	TRBJ2-1	NA	NA	CANSKPYNEQFF	TGCGCCAATTCAAAACCCTACAATGAGCAGTTCTTC
TRBV7-2	TRBJ2-3	NA	NA	CASSTPVGTQYF	TGTGCCAGCAGCACCCCTGTGGGTACGCAGTATTTT
TRBV5-1	TRBJ2-6	NA	NA	CASSLVIGGTGANVLTF	TGCGCCAGCAGCTTGGTTATAGGGGGAACTGGGGCCAACGTCCTGACTTTC
TRBV5-1	TRBJ1-1	NA	TRBD1	CASSSTGGVTEAFF	TGCGCCAGCAGCTCAACAGGGGGCGTAACTGAAGCTTTCTTT
TRBV5-1	TRBJ2-5	once	NA	CASSLAKAGDQGRTQYF	TGCGCCAGCAGCTTGGCCAAAGCGGGCGACCAAGGCAGGACCCAGTACTTC
TRBV27	TRBJ2-7	NA	TRBD1	CASTETGEAYEQYF	TGTGCCAGCACCGAAACAGGGGAAGCCTACGAGCAGTACTTC
TRBV19	TRBJ1-5	NA	TRBD1	CASSTTGVGSNQPQHF	TGTGCCAGTAGTACGACAGGGGTGGGCAGCAATCAGCCCCAGCATTTT
TRBV2	TRBJ1-1	NA	NA	CASSVQMLNTEAFF	TGTGCCAGCAGTGTTCAGATGCTGAACACTGAAGCTTTCTTT
TRBV5-1	TRBJ1-2	NA	NA	CASSPDVYYGYTF	TGCGCCAGCAGCCCGGACGTCTACTATGGCTACACCTTC
TRBV9	TRBJ1-3	NA	NA	CASSGRSGNTIYF	TGTGCCAGCAGCGGCCGTTCTGGAAACACCATATATTTT
TRBV7-9	TRBJ2-6	few	TRBD2	CASSDGGSGANVLTF	TGTGCCAGCAGCGACGGGGGGTCCGGGGCCAACGTCCTGACTTTC
TRBV27	TRBJ2-1	few	TRBD2	CASRGREGLDEQFF	TGTGCCAGCAGGGGGCGGGAGGGCCTCGATGAGCAGTTCTTC
TRBV27	TRBJ1-2	once	TRBD1	CATSLQGYGYTF	TGTGCCACGTCCCTACAGGGGTATGGCTACACCTTC
TRBV5-1	TRBJ1-4	once	TRBD1	CASSVTGGEEKLFF	TGCGCCAGCAGCGTGACAGGGGGCGAGGAAAAACTGTTTTTT
TRBV11-2	TRBJ2-5	NA	NA	CASSLVFSQETQYF	TGTGCCAGCAGCTTAGTGTTCTCACAAGAGACCCAGTACTTC
TRBV28	TRBJ1-5	NA	NA	CASSLGQADGWPQHF	TGTGCCAGCAGTTTAGGGCAGGCCGACGGTTGGCCCCAGCATTTT
TRBV7-3	TRBJ1-1	NA	NA	CASSLTQGNTEAFF	TGTGCCAGCAGCTTAACGCAGGGGAACACTGAAGCTTTCTTT
TRBV11-2	TRBJ1-2	NA	NA	CASKENYGYTF	TGTGCCAGCAAAGAGAACTATGGCTACACCTTC
TRBV10-3	TRBJ1-1	NA	NA	CAISDWLNTEAFF	TGTGCCATCAGTGATTGGTTGAACACTGAAGCTTTCTTT
TRBV10-3	TRBJ2-1	NA	NA	CASAGTLSSYNEQFF	TGTGCCTCCGCCGGGACGTTGAGCTCCTACAATGAGCAGTTCTTC
TRBV9	TRBJ1-4	NA	TRBD1	CASSVGLTGAATNEKLFF	TGTGCCAGCAGCGTAGGACTGACAGGGGCCGCAACTAATGAAAAACTGTTTTTT
TRBV6-1	TRBJ2-7	NA	TRBD2	CASSHAGGLNEQYF	TGTGCCAGCAGTCATGCGGGAGGACTCAACGAGCAGTACTTC
TRBV7-2	TRBJ1-1	NA	NA	CASSLYMLNTEAFF	TGTGCCAGCAGCTTATATATGTTGAACACTGAAGCTTTCTTT
TRBV4-2	TRBJ2-3	few	TRBD2	CASRRGGDADTQYF	TGTGCCAGCAGACGGGGGGGGGACGCAGATACGCAGTATTTT
TRBV30	TRBJ2-2	NA	NA	CAWSNAKGVVGELFF	TGTGCCTGGAGTAACGCCAAAGGGGTAGTCGGGGAGCTGTTTTTT
TRBV4-2	TRBJ2-7	NA	NA	CASSQVDGREQYF	TGTGCCAGCAGCCAAGTCGACGGGCGCGAGCAGTACTTC
TRBV5-1	TRBJ2-5	NA	TRBD1	CASSPTGQGGQETQYF	TGCGCCAGCAGCCCTACCGGACAGGGAGGCCAAGAGACCCAGTACTTC
TRBV5-1	TRBJ2-3	NA	NA	CASSGWDSRDTQYF	TGCGCCAGCAGCGGCTGGGACTCCAGGGATACGCAGTATTTT
TRBV28	TRBJ2-5	NA	TRBD1	CASTARLGTGEETQYF	TGTGCCAGCACCGCCCGATTAGGGACAGGCGAGGAGACCCAGTACTTC
TRBV19	TRBJ1-1	NA	NA	CASSDRFLNTEAFF	TGTGCCAGTAGCGACAGGTTCTTGAACACTGAAGCTTTCTTT
TRBV5-1	TRBJ1-4	NA	NA	CASSSGGTDEKLFF	TGCGCCAGCAGCTCAGGCGGGACGGATGAAAAACTGTTTTTT
TRBV21-1	TRBJ2-2	NA	NA	CASSKERTGNTGELFF	TGTGCCAGCAGCAAAGAGAGGACAGGGAACACCGGGGAGCTGTTTTTT
TRBV25-1	TRBJ2-7	NA	TRBD1	CASSGRTGLPYEQYF	TGTGCCAGCAGTGGGAGGACAGGGCTTCCCTACGAGCAGTACTTC
TRBV28	TRBJ2-7	NA	NA	CASSSRLVSSYEQYF	TGTGCCAGCAGTTCGCGACTAGTTAGCTCCTACGAGCAGTACTTC
TRBV28	TRBJ2-3	once	NA	CASPPIERLGTDTQYF	TGTGCCAGCCCCCCCATTGAGCGACTTGGCACAGATACGCAGTATTTT
TRBV5-6	TRBJ2-1	NA	TRBD2	CASSGTLAGAAYNEQFF	TGTGCCAGCAGCGGAACATTAGCGGGAGCCGCCTACAATGAGCAGTTCTTC
TRBV28	TRBJ2-7	few	TRBD2	CASSGGGPSEQYF	TGTGCCAGCAGTGGGGGAGGGCCGAGCGAGCAGTACTTC